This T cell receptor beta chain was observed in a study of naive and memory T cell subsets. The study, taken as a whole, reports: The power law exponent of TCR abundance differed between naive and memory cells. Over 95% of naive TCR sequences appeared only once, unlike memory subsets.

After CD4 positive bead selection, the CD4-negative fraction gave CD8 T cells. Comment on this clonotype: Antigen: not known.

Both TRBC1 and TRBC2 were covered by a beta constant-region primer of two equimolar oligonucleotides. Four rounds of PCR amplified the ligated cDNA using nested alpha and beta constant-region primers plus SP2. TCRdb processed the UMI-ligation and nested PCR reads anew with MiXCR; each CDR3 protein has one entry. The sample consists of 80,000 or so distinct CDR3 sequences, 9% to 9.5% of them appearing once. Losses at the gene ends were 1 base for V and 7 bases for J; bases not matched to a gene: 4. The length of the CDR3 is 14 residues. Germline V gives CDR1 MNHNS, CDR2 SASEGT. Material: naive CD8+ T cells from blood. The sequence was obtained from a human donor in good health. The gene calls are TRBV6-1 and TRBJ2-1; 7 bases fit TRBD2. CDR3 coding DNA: TGTGCCAGCAGTGAAGGCGGGAGTCGTAATGAGCAGTTCTTC. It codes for CASSEGGSRNEQFF.